This T cell receptor beta chain appears in the sequencing data of a study of blood T cell repertoires in COVID-19. About the research overall: Spain, Italy and the United States supplied samples that represented acute and convalescent COVID-19. Sources were T cells, B-cell-depleted T cells, or PBMCs; the material itself was cDNA or gDNA.

Germline V gives CDR1 SEHNR, CDR2 FQNEAQ (reference sequence). The length of the CDR3 is 14 residues. Trimming stripped 2 bases from V and 5 bases from J, with 12 bases between. In the study's own analysis: Reference gene primer amplification gave estimated nucleated cell counts. Assay used: immunoSEQ multiplex PCR; TCRdb lists only in-frame clones, some missing. Clonal size and the V and J genes are those of that table, whereas D and trimming came from the DNA. The table shows 45,000 to 60,000 clones, with more than 70% occurring only once. Sequencing was done on a sample of peripheral blood. The chain joins TRBV7-9 to TRBJ2-5; tentatively, D is TRBD2 (5 bases). This receptor was obtained from a human donor in a cohort sampled during active COVID-19. In DNA form, the CDR3 reads TGTGCCAGCAGCTTATACTCCTCGGGGGAGACCCAGTACTTC. This translates into CASSLYSSGETQYF.